Listed below are T cell receptor beta chains from one sample, sequenced in a study of cytomegalovirus exposure and HLA in healthy donors. Clones were sequenced by immunoSEQ multiplex PCR, and TCRdb holds only the in-frame ones, with some missing. This table holds 200,000 to 250,000 clones, approximately 80% found once. The sequencing sample was made of PBMCs. The receptors originated from a woman in her twenties or thirties in good health and CMV-seropositive. CDR3s include the opening cysteine and the closing phenylalanine or tryptophan. The D gene is left open where the match is weak. Not every row has a clone size; where given, it reads once, few, many or a size class.

size: -
D: TRBD1
J: TRBJ2-2
V: TRBV27
DNA: TGTGCCAGCAGTTTTTACAGGGGTCGGGCCGGGGAGCTGTTTTTT
CDR3: CASSFYRGRAGELFF

size: -
D: -
J: TRBJ2-1
V: TRBV11-3
DNA: TGTGCCAGCAGCTTAGGGAGGGGCGTAGACAATGAGCAGTTCTTC
CDR3: CASSLGRGVDNEQFF

size: once
D: TRBD2
J: TRBJ2-7
V: TRBV29-1
DNA: TGCAGCGTCTCTGGGAGCGGGAGCCTAGTAGGAGCTGCCTACGAGCAGTACTTC
CDR3: CSVSGSGSLVGAAYEQYF

size: -
D: -
J: TRBJ1-1
V: TRBV2
DNA: TGTGCCAGCAGTAATGGGGAGGAAACTGAAGCTTTCTTT
CDR3: CASSNGEETEAFF

size: -
D: TRBD1
J: TRBJ1-1
V: TRBV4-1
DNA: TGCGCCAGCAGCCAGATTGGACAGGGTACTGAAGCTTTCTTT
CDR3: CASSQIGQGTEAFF

size: -
D: -
J: TRBJ2-7
V: TRBV11-2
DNA: TGTGCCAGCAGCTTAGAGTTGACCTACGAGCAGTACTTC
CDR3: CASSLELTYEQYF

size: -
D: TRBD1
J: TRBJ2-7
V: TRBV10-3
DNA: TGTGCCATCAGTCCGGGACAGGGTAATTACGAGCAGTACTTC
CDR3: CAISPGQGNYEQYF

size: -
D: -
J: TRBJ1-1
V: TRBV7-8
DNA: TGTGCCAGCAGCCCCCCAGAAAAACCCGGCGGAGCTTTCTTT
CDR3: CASSPPEKPGGAFF

size: -
D: TRBD1
J: TRBJ2-7
V: TRBV20-1
DNA: TGCAGTGCTACGAAGACCGGGACAGGGTTCTTC
CDR3: CSATKTGTGFF

size: -
D: -
J: TRBJ1-2
V: TRBV30
DNA: TGTGCCTGGAACTACGGATCGTATGGCTATGGCTACACCTTC
CDR3: CAWNYGSYGYGYTF

size: -
D: TRBD1
J: TRBJ1-4
V: TRBV5-1
DNA: TGCGCCAGCAGCTCCGGGACAGGCAATGAAAAACTGTTTTTT
CDR3: CASSSGTGNEKLFF

size: -
D: -
J: TRBJ2-1
V: TRBV9
DNA: TGTGCCAGCAGCGTAGCAGCATACAATGAGCAGTTCTTC
CDR3: CASSVAAYNEQFF

size: -
D: -
J: TRBJ1-2
V: TRBV6-5
DNA: TGTGCCAGCAGTTACTCTCGGCTCCCGCGGGGCTACACCTTC
CDR3: CASSYSRLPRGYTF

size: few
D: TRBD2
J: TRBJ2-1
V: TRBV7-8
DNA: TGTGCCAGCAGCCGCCAACTAGCGGCCAATGAGCAGTTCTTC
CDR3: CASSRQLAANEQFF

size: -
D: TRBD1
J: TRBJ1-2
V: TRBV4-1
DNA: TGCGCCAGCAGCCAAGATAGGGGGCCCAACTATGGCTACACCTTC
CDR3: CASSQDRGPNYGYTF

size: -
D: TRBD2
J: TRBJ2-1
V: TRBV11-2
DNA: TGTGCCAGCAGCTTAGAGGCTAGCGGGAACTACAATGAGCAGTTCTTC
CDR3: CASSLEASGNYNEQFF

size: -
D: -
J: TRBJ1-2
V: TRBV30
DNA: TGTGCCTGGAGTGGACCGACCGGGCCAGTTGTTTTCACCTTC
CDR3: CAWSGPTGPVVFTF

size: once
D: TRBD2
J: TRBJ2-7
V: TRBV4-2
DNA: TGTGCCAGCAGCCAGAATAGCGGGAGCTCCTACGAGCAGTACTTC
CDR3: CASSQNSGSSYEQYF

size: -
D: TRBD1
J: TRBJ1-2
V: TRBV15
DNA: TGTGCCACCAGCAGAGTTCCGCGGGACAGGGGTTATGGCTACACCTTC
CDR3: CATSRVPRDRGYGYTF

size: -
D: TRBD1
J: TRBJ2-7
V: TRBV7-9
DNA: TGTGCCAGCAGCCAGGGACAGGGGATGGACGAGCAGTACTTC
CDR3: CASSQGQGMDEQYF

size: -
D: TRBD1
J: TRBJ1-4
V: TRBV4-1
DNA: TGCGCCAGCAGCCAAGAGGGGACAGGGCGAGATTTGGAAAAACTGTTTTTT
CDR3: CASSQEGTGRDLEKLFF